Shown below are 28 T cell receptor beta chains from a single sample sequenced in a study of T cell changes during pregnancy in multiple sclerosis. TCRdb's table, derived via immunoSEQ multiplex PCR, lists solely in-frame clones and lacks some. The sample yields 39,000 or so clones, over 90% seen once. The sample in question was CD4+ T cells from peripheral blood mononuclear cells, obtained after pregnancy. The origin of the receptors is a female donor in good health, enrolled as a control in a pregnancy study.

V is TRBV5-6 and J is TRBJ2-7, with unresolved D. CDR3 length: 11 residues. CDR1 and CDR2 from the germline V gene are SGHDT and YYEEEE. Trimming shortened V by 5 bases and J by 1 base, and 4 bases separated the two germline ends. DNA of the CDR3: TGTGCCAGCAGTCAATCCTACGAGCAGTACTTC. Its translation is CASSQSYEQYF.

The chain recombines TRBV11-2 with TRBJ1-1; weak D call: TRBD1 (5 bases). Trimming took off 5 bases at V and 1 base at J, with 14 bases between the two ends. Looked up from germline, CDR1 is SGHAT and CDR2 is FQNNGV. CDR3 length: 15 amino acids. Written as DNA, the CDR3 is TGTGCCAGCAGCAGTTCGGGAGGGGAGAACACTGAAGCTTTCTTT. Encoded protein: CASSSSGGENTEAFF.

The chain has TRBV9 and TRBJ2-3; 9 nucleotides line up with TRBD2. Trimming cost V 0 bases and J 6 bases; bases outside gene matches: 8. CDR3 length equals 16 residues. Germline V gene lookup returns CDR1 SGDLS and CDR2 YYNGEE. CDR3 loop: CASSVESGRPWDTQYF. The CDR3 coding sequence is TGTGCCAGCAGCGTAGAAAGCGGGAGGCCTTGGGATACGCAGTATTTT.

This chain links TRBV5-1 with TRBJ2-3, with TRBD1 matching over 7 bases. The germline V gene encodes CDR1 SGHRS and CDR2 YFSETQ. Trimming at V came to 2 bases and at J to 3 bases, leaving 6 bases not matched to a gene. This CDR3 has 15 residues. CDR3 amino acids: CASSLQGIGTDTQYF. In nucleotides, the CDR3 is TGCGCCAGCAGCTTACAGGGGATTGGGACAGATACGCAGTATTTT.

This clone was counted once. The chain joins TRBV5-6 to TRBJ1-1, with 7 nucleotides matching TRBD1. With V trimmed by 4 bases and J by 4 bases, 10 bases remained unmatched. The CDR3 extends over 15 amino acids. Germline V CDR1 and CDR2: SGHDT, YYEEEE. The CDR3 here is CASSSLDRDSTEAFF. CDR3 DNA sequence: TGTGCCAGCAGCAGTTTAGACAGGGATAGCACTGAAGCTTTCTTT.

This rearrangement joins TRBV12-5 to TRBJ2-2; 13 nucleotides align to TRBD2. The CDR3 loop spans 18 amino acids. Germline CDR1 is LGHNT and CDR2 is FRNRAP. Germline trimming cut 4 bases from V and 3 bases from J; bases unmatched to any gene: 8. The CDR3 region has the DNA TGTGCTAGTGGTTCCCCTACACTAGCGGGAGGGCACACCGGGGAGCTGTTTTTT. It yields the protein CASGSPTLAGGHTGELFF.

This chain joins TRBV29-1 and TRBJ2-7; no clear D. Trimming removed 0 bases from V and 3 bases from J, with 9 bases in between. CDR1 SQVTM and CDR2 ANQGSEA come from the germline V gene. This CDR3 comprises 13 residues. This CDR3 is CSVEDRANYEQYF. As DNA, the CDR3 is TGCAGCGTTGAAGATCGAGCGAACTACGAGCAGTACTTC.

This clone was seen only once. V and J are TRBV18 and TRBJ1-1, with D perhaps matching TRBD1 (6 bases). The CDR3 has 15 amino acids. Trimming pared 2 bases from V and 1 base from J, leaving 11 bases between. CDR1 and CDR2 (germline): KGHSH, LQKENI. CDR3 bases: TGTGCCAGCTCACCAATGGGGGCCCAGAACACTGAAGCTTTCTTT. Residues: CASSPMGAQNTEAFF.

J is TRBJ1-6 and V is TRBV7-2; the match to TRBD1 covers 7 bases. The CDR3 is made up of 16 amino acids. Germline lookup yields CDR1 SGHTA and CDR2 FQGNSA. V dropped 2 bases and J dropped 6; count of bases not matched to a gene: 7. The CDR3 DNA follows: TGTGCCAGCAGCTTAACAGGGAACAGGGGTAATTCACCCCTCCACTTT. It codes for CASSLTGNRGNSPLHF.

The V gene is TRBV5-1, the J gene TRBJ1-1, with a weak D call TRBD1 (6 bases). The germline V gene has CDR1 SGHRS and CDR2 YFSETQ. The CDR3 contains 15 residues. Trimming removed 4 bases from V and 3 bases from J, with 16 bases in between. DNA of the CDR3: TGCGCCAGCAGCCACGGGAACAGGGCGTACACTGAAGCTTTCTTT. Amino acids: CASSHGNRAYTEAFF. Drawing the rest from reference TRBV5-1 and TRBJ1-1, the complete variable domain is KAGVTQTPRYLIKTRGQQVTLSCSPISGHRSVSWYQQTPGQGLQFLFEYFSETQRNKGNFPGRFSGRQFSNSRSEMNVSTLELGDSALYLCASSHGNRAYTEAFFGQGTRLTVV.

CDR3 in amino acids: CASSRGGTSSYNEQFF. In DNA, the CDR3 is TGTGCCAGCAGCCGAGGGGGAACCAGCTCCTACAATGAGCAGTTCTTC. The gene calls are TRBV11-2 and TRBJ2-1, with D perhaps TRBD1 (6 bases). Germline V gene sequence: CDR1 SGHAT, CDR2 FQNNGV. V gave up 5 bases and J gave up 0 bases, with 14 bases separating them. There are 16 residues in the CDR3. The variable domain in full, with the rest retrieved from reference TRBV11-2 and TRBJ2-1, is EAGVAQSPRYKIIEKRQSVAFWCNPISGHATLYWYQQILGQGPKLLIQFQNNGVVDDSQLPKDRFSAERLKGVDSTLKIQPAKLEDSAVYLCASSRGGTSSYNEQFFGPGTRLTVL.

The CDR3 coding sequence is TGTGCCAGCAGTTACGCAGGGGCAGGTCGTACAGATACGCAGTATTTT. Translating it yields CASSYAGAGRTDTQYF. The chain recombines TRBV6-5 with TRBJ2-3; D is possibly TRBD1 (6 bases). The germline gives CDR1 MNHEY, CDR2 SVGAGI. The CDR3 contains 16 residues. V dropped 2 bases and J dropped 3 bases, with 15 bases sitting between them.

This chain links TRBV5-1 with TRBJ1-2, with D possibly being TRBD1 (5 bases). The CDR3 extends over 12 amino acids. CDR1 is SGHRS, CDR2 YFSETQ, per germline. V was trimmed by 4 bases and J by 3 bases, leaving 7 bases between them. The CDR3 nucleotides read TGCGCCAGCAGCGAGACAGACTATGGCTACACCTTC. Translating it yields CASSETDYGYTF.

The CDR3 sequence is CASSLERGGETQYF. For the CDR3, the DNA is TGCGCCAGCAGTTTGGAGCGGGGAGGGGAGACCCAGTACTTC. The chain joins TRBV10-2 to TRBJ2-5; 7 positions match TRBD2. Germline V lookup: CDR1 WSHSY, CDR2 SAAADI. This CDR3 has 14 amino acids. Unmatched junction bases numbered 8, after V lost 5 bases and J lost 5 bases.

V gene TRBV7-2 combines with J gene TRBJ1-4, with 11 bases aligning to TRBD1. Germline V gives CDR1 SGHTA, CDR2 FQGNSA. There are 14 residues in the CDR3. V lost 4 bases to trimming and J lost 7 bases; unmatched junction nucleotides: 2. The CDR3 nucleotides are TGTGCCAGCAGCTCGGACAGGGGGCGTGAAAAACTGTTTTTT. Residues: CASSSDRGREKLFF.

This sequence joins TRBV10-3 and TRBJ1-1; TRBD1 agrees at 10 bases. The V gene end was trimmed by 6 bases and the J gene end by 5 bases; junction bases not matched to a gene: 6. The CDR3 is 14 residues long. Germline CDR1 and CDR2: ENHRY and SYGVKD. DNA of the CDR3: TGTGCCATCAGGGGGGACAGGGGTGAGACTGAAGCTTTCTTT. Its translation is CAIRGDRGETEAFF.

Here the CDR3 DNA reads TGTGCCAGCAGCTTGTGGCAGGGAGGTGGCTACACCTTC. This codes for CASSLWQGGGYTF. The chain uses TRBV5-6 and TRBJ1-2, with a weak D call TRBD1 (5 bases). The CDR3 has 13 residues. Germline V gene data show CDR1 as SGHDT and CDR2 as YYEEEE. The germline V and J ends were trimmed by 1 base and 7 bases, with 11 bases remaining between them.

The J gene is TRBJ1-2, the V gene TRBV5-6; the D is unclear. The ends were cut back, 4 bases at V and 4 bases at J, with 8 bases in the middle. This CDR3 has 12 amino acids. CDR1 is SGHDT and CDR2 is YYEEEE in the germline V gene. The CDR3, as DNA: TGTGCCAGCAGCCGCGGAGGCTATGGCTACACCTTC. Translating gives CASSRGGYGYTF.

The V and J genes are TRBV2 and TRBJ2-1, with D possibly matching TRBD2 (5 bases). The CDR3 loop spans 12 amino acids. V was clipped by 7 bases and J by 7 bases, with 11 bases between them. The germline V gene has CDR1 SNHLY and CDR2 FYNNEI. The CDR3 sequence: CASTEGRNEQFF. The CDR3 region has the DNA TGTGCCAGCACCGAGGGTCGGAATGAGCAGTTCTTC.

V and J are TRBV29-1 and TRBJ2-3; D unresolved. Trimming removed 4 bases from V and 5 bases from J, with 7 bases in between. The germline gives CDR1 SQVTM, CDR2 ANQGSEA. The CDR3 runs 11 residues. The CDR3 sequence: CSVGPGDTQYF. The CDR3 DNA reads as TGCAGCGTTGGGCCGGGAGATACGCAGTATTTT.

This chain's CDR3 is CASSHSGSTDTQYF. The CDR3 DNA follows: TGTGCCAGCAGCCACTCAGGGAGCACAGATACGCAGTATTTT. J is TRBJ2-3 and V is TRBV9, with D possibly matching TRBD1 (5 bases). V shed 4 bases and J shed 0 bases, with 9 bases lying between them. The CDR3 consists of 14 residues. Germline V gene lookup returns CDR1 SGDLS and CDR2 YYNGEE.

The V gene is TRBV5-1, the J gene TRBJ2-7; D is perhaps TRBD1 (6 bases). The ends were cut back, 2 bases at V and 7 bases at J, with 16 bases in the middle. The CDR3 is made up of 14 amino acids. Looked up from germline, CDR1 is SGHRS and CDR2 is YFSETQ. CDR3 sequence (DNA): TGCGCCAGCAGCTTCACAGGGACCACGGGTGAGCAGTACTTC. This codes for CASSFTGTTGEQYF.

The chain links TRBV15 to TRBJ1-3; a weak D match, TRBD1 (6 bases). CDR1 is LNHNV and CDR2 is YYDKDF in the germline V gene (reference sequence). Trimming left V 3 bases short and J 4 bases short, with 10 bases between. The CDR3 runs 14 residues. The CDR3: CATSRTGPGNTIYF. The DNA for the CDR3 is TGTGCCACCAGCAGGACAGGCCCAGGAAACACCATATATTTT.

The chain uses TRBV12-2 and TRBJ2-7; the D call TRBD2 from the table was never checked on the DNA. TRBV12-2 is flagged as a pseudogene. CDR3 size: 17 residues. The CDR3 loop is CASRLKGAGGPSYEQYF. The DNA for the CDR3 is TGTGCAAGTCGCTTGAAGGGGGCGGGAGGGCCTTCCTACGAGCAGTACTTC.

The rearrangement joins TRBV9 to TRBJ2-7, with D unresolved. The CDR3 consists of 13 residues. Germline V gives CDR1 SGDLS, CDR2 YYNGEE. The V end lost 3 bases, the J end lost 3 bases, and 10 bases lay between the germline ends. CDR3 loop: CASSAHTSYEQYF. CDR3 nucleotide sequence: TGTGCCAGCAGCGCCCACACAAGCTACGAGCAGTACTTC.

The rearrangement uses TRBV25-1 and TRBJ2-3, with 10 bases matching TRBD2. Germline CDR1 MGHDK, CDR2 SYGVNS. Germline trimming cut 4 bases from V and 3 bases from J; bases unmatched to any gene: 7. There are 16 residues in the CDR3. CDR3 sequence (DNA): TGTGCCAGCAGTGCAAAGCGGGGGGGAGCAACAGATACGCAGTATTTT. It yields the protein CASSAKRGGATDTQYF.

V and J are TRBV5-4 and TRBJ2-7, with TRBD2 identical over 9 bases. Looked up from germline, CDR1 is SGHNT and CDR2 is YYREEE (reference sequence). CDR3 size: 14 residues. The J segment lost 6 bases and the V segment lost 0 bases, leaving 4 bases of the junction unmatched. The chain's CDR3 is CASSLVAGGVEQYF. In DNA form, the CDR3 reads TGTGCCAGCAGCTTGGTCGCGGGAGGGGTCGAGCAGTACTTC. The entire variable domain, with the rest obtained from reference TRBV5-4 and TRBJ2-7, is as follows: ETGVTQSPTHLIKTRGQQVTLRCSSQSGHNTVSWYQQALGQGPQFIFQYYREEENGRGNFPPRFSGLQFPNYSSELNVNALELDDSALYLCASSLVAGGVEQYFGPGTRLTVT.

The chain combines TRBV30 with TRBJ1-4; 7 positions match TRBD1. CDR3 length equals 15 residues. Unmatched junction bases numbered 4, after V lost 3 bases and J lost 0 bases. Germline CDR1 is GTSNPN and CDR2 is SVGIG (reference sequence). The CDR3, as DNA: TGTGCCTGGAGGTTAGGGACAGCAACTAATGAAAAACTGTTTTTT. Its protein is CAWRLGTATNEKLFF.